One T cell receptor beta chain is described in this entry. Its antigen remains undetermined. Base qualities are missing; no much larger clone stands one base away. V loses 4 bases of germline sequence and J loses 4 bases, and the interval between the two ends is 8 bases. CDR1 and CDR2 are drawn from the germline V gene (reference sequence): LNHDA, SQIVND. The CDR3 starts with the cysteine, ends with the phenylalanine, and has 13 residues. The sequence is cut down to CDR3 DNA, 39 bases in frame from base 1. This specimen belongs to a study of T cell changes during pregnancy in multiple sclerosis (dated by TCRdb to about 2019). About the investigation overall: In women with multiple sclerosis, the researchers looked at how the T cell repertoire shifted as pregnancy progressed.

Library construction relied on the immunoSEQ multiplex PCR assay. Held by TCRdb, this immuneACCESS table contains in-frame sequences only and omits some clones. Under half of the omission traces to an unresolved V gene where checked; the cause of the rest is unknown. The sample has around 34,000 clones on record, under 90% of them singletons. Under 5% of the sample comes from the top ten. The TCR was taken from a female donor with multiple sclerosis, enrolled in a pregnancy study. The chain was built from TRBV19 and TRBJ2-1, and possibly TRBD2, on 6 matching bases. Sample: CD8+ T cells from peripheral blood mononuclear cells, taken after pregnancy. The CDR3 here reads CASSRGLYNEQFF. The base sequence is TGTGCCAGTAGTAGGGGACTGTACAATGAGCAGTTCTTC.